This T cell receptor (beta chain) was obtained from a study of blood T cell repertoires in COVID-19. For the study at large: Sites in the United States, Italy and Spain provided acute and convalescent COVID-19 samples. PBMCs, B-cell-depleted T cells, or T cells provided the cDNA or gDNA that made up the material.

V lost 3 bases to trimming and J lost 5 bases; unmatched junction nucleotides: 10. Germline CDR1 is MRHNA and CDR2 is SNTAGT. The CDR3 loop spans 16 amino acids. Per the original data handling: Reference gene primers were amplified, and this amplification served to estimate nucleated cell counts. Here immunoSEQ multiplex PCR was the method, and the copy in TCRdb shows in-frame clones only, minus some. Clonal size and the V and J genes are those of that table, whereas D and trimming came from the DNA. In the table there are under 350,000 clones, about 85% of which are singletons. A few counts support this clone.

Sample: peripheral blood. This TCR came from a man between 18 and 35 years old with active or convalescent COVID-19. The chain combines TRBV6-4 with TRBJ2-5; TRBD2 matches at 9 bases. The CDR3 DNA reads TGTGCCAGCAGTGAAAAACCAGCGGGGGGCTGGGAGACCCAGTACTTC. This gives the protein CASSEKPAGGWETQYF.